The next 11 T cell receptor beta chains were all read from a single sample in a study of T cells after yellow fever vaccination. A single record per CDR3 protein comes from TCRdb applying MiXCR to the 5' RACE reads. The sample records about 220,000 distinct CDR3 sequences, about 3% being singletons. This sample comprised CD4+ T cells sorted from PBMCs, obtained 10 days after the yellow fever booster vaccination. The receptor set was obtained from a man aged 18-30 years who received the YFV17D yellow fever vaccine.

This clonotype has just a few counts. The rearrangement links TRBV4-3 to TRBJ1-6; no clear D gene. The CDR3 is 16 residues long. V dropped 1 base and J dropped 0 bases, with 7 bases sitting between them. CDR1 is LGHNA and CDR2 is YSLEER in the germline V gene. Here the CDR3 reads CASSQARSSYNSPLHF. CDR3 DNA: TGCGCCAGCAGCCAAGCCAGGAGCTCCTATAATTCACCCCTCCACTTT.

The chain uses TRBV20-1 and TRBJ2-5, with D perhaps assigned TRBD1 or TRBD2 (5 bases each). Germline CDR1 and CDR2: DFQATT and SNEGSKA (reference sequence). CDR3 length: 13 amino acids. V dropped 6 bases and J dropped 9 bases, with 20 bases sitting between them. The CDR3 DNA is TGCAGTGCAGAGGGCAGGGCCCAAGATTCCCAGTACTTC. Translating it yields CSAEGRAQDSQYF.

There are many counts of this clonotype. The V gene is TRBV7-2, the J gene TRBJ1-1; D gene unclear. The ends were cut back, 0 bases at V and 8 bases at J, with 7 bases in the middle. Germline loops: CDR1 SGHTA, CDR2 FQGNSA. The CDR3 runs to 12 residues. The CDR3 is CASSLAGREAFF. In DNA, the CDR3 is TGTGCCAGCAGCTTAGCGGGGAGGGAAGCTTTCTTT.

This clonotype appeared a few times. V gene TRBV20-1 combines with J gene TRBJ2-6; D not resolved. The V and J ends lost 8 bases and 1 base respectively, with 15 bases between them. Germline CDR1 and CDR2: DFQATT and SNEGSKA (reference sequence). This CDR3 contains 15 residues. The CDR3, as DNA: TGCAGTTCCCGCCCCCCGGTTTCTGGGGCCAACGTCCTGACTTTC. Encoded protein: CSSRPPVSGANVLTF.

The genes are TRBV20-1 and TRBJ1-5; D not certain. The V end was cut by 0 bases, the J end by 1 base, with 13 bases between. CDR1 is DFQATT and CDR2 is SNEGSKA in the germline V gene (reference sequence). The length of the CDR3 is 16 residues. The CDR3 region has the DNA TGCAGTGCTAGAGATGAGCACAGTGGCAGCAATCAGCCCCAGCATTTT. It codes for CSARDEHSGSNQPQHF.

The chain is built from TRBV5-6 and TRBJ1-2, with unresolved D. Between the trimmed V and J ends, which lost 7 bases and 4 bases, there was a span of 11 bases. Germline V gene data show CDR1 as SGHDT and CDR2 as YYEEEE. The CDR3 length is 12 residues. CDR3 coding DNA: TGTGCCAGCGGGTTCGAGGGCTATGGCTACACCTTC. Its translation is CASGFEGYGYTF.

This clonotype was seen repeatedly, ten times or more. The gene calls are TRBV15 and TRBJ2-1; D tentatively reads TRBD1 or TRBD2 (5 bases each). Germline V gives CDR1 LNHNV, CDR2 YYDKDF (reference sequence). Trimming took off 3 bases at V and 0 bases at J, with 12 bases between the two ends. The CDR3 sequence is 16 residues long. In nucleotides, the CDR3 is TGTGCCACCAGCAGCGGGACCTCCGGCTCCTACAATGAGCAGTTCTTC. This sequence encodes CATSSGTSGSYNEQFF.

This clonotype showed up many times. The chain carries TRBV5-1 and TRBJ2-5, with 8 bases lining up with TRBD2. Trimming took 5 bases from V and 5 from J; bases not matched to a gene: 8. The CDR3 has 14 amino acids. The germline V gene encodes CDR1 SGHRS and CDR2 YFSETQ. CDR3 nucleotide sequence: TGCGCCAGCAGTCAACAAACTAGCGGTGAGACCCAGTACTTC. Translated: CASSQQTSGETQYF.

The chain links TRBV9 to TRBJ2-3; the D is unclear. CDR1 and CDR2 (germline): SGDLS, YYNGEE. The V end was cut by 0 bases, the J end by 3 bases, with 11 bases between. This CDR3 has 15 amino acids. The CDR3 reads CASSVDDPRTDTQYF. The CDR3 coding sequence is TGTGCCAGCAGCGTAGATGACCCCCGTACAGATACGCAGTATTTT.

This clonotype was seen at least ten times. The chain employs TRBV5-6 and TRBJ2-7; D is perhaps TRBD1 (6 bases). Trimming removed 7 bases from V and 7 bases from J, with 24 bases in between. Germline values: CDR1 SGHDT, CDR2 YYEEEE. The CDR3 consists of 15 residues. CDR3 protein: CASSARRFQGKEQYV. The DNA of the CDR3 is TGTGCCAGCTCAGCTCGGCGGTTCCAGGGGAAAGAGCAGTACGTC.

This clonotype has a count of ten or more. The gene calls are TRBV5-6 and TRBJ2-1, with D perhaps being TRBD1 or TRBD2 (6 bases each). Germline V gene sequence: CDR1 SGHDT, CDR2 YYEEEE. Trimming removed 0 bases from V and 5 bases from J, with 12 bases in between. The CDR3 sequence is 15 residues long. The chain's CDR3 is CASSLGTGAHNEQFF. The CDR3 DNA reads as TGTGCCAGCAGCTTGGGGACGGGGGCCCACAATGAGCAGTTCTTC.